This T cell receptor beta chain was captured by sequencing in a study of T cells in Graves' hyperthyroidism and ophthalmopathy. This clonotype has more than one count but fewer than ten. TCR beta CDR3 regions were amplified from RNA. Using the HTBI primer set, a first-round RT-PCR was run on the TCR CDR3. MiXCR, applied by TCRdb to the multiplex PCR reads, yields one record per CDR3 protein. The sample has 300,000 to 450,000 distinct CDR3 sequences, approximately 13% seen once. The study enrolled patients aged 18 to 65 with newly diagnosed hyperthyroidism of under 2 months' duration. Sequencing was done on a sample of blood. This TCR came from a woman between 55 and 75 years old with Graves' hyperthyroidism.

CDR3 in amino acids: CASSRGLAGAGEQYF. CDR3 DNA: TGTGCCAGCAGCCGGGGACTAGCGGGGGCCGGGGAGCAGTACTTC. V usage is TRBV6-1 and J usage is TRBJ2-7, with 14 bases fitting TRBD2. The CDR3 sequence is 15 residues long. Per the germline V gene, CDR1 is MNHNS and CDR2 is SASEGT. V trimming: 6 bases; J trimming: 7 bases; junction bases outside the gene matches: 8.